Shown below are 7 T cell receptor beta chains from a single sample sequenced in a study of beta chain features in type 1 diabetes. All of the isolated RNA was reverse transcribed, so expressed TCRB transcripts were sequenced. Sequencing was performed with immunoSEQ multiplex PCR; in TCRdb, only in-frame clones are kept and a portion is missing. The sample lists 150,000 to 160,000 clones; roughly 11% were seen once. The material sequenced was central memory CD4+ T cells from blood. Receptors originate from a young man in good health.

This clone was found a few times. The chain couples TRBV20-1 to TRBJ1-1, with no clear D. V was cut by 8 bases and J by 5 bases, with 12 bases left in between. From germline, CDR1 is DFQATT and CDR2 SNEGSKA (reference sequence). CDR3 size: 11 residues. The CDR3 DNA is TGCAGTCCGGATGGAAGAACTGAAGCTTTCTTT. Translating gives CSPDGRTEAFF.

V is TRBV7-2 and J is TRBJ2-7; possibly TRBD1 for D (5 bases). The CDR3 runs 13 residues. Between the trimmed V and J ends, which lost 6 bases and 5 bases, there was a span of 14 bases. Germline CDR1 SGHTA, CDR2 FQGNSA. The CDR3 sequence is CASSSSQGNEQYF. CDR3 DNA: TGTGCCAGCAGTAGTTCCCAGGGCAACGAGCAGTACTTC. Full variable domain (outside the CDR3, taken from reference TRBV7-2 and TRBJ2-7): GAGVSQSPSNKVTEKGKDVELRCDPISGHTALYWYRQSLGQGLEFLIYFQGNSAPDKSGLPSDRFSAERTGGSVSTLTIQRTQQEDSAVYLCASSSSQGNEQYFGPGTRLTVT.

The chain is built from TRBV13 and TRBJ2-3, with 8 bases aligning to TRBD2. CDR1 is PRHDT, CDR2 FYEKMQ, per germline (reference sequence). After removal of 5 bases from V and 4 bases from J, the junction contained 5 bases not matched to a gene. The CDR3 totals 14 residues. The CDR3 region has the DNA TGTGCCAGCAGCCGAAGAGCGGGGGCAGATACGCAGTATTTT. This gives the protein CASSRRAGADTQYF. The whole variable domain, remainder taken from reference TRBV13 and TRBJ2-3, is AAGVIQSPRHLIKEKRETATLKCYPIPRHDTVYWYQQGPGQDPQFLISFYEKMQSDKGSIPDRFSAQQFSDYHSELNMSSLELGDSALYFCASSRRAGADTQYFGPGTRLTVL.

This clone was seen a few times. The chain links TRBV12-5 to TRBJ1-5, with D tentatively TRBD1 (6 bases). The CDR3 loop spans 14 amino acids. CDR1 and CDR2 (germline): LGHNT, FRNRAP. The V end lost 10 bases, the J end lost 4 bases, and 17 bases lay between the germline ends. DNA of the CDR3: TGTGCTACCAACCGGGGGCGGACAAATCAGCCCCAGCATTTT. It translates to CATNRGRTNQPQHF.

This clone has just a few counts. The gene calls are TRBV9 and TRBJ1-2, with 11 bases aligning to TRBD1. The CDR3 spans 16 residues. With V trimmed by 4 bases and J by 3 bases, 8 bases remained unmatched. Germline CDR1 and CDR2: SGDLS and YYNGEE. The CDR3 region is CASSRRTGGADYGYTF. The CDR3 nucleotides read TGTGCCAGCAGCAGAAGGACAGGGGGCGCCGACTATGGCTACACCTTC.

In this sample, this clone turned up a few times. V usage is TRBV7-3 and J usage is TRBJ1-1, with D possibly TRBD1 on 6 matching bases. The germline CDR1 and CDR2 sequences are SGHTA and FQGTGA. The CDR3 is 13 residues long. V gave up 4 bases and J gave up 7 bases, with 13 bases separating them. CDR3 DNA: TGTGCCAGCAGCTCGATAGGAGGGGGTGAAGCTTTCTTT. Translation: CASSSIGGGEAFF.

The gene calls are TRBV28 and TRBJ2-7; TRBD1 agrees at 7 bases. The ends lost 3 bases at V and 2 bases at J; junction bases unmatched: 1. CDR1 is MDHEN and CDR2 is SYDVKM in the germline V gene. The CDR3 runs 13 residues. CDR3 in DNA: TGTGCCAGCAGTTTTCAGGGGGCCTACGAGCAGTACTTC. Its protein is CASSFQGAYEQYF.